The entry below describes one TCR beta chain. The target antigen is unknown. This sample was included in a study of cytomegalovirus exposure and HLA in healthy donors. General study findings and limits: The authors listed approximately 150 TCR beta chains as cytomegalovirus-associated.

In the PCR, 60 Vbeta and 13 Jbeta primers were used. The data were produced by immunoSEQ multiplex PCR, yet TCRdb's version contains in-frame clones alone and is incomplete. The sample lists about 150,000 clones, approximately 73% occurring once. Input material: PBMCs. The TCR comes from a woman aged 18-29 years in good health and CMV-seropositive.

The CDR3 sequence: CSVVGTGSYNEQFF. In nucleotides, the CDR3 is TGCAGCGTCGTCGGGACAGGGTCCTACAATGAGCAGTTCTTC. The chain recombines TRBV29-1 with TRBJ2-1, with 9 bases matching TRBD1. Germline CDR1 and CDR2: SQVTM and ANQGSEA. V lost 6 bases, J lost 1 base, and 4 bases stayed unmatched. This CDR3 is built from 14 residues.